The 5 T cell receptor beta chains given below trace back to one sample, sequenced in a study of T cells after yellow fever vaccination (dated by TCRdb to between 2019 and 2020). Libraries were made using 5' RACE. TCRdb shows the sequencer as Illumina NovaSeq 6000. Clones were called with MiXCR by TCRdb after fastp trimmed the public reads at Q25, and only in-frame beta chains were retained. Rows merge per CDR3 protein into single entries with the most common DNA and genes. For this sample the table gives a few hundred thousand distinct CDR3 sequences, of which roughly 3.5% were detected only once. The biggest ten clones account for 23% of the sample. The label giving this sample's treatment or condition can be read as: live attenuated yellow fever vaccine strain. Material: PBMCs, obtained on the day of the yellow fever booster vaccination. These receptors came from a man between 18 and 35 years old who received the YFV17D yellow fever vaccine.

The chain combines TRBV20-1 with TRBJ1-1; no clear D. Germline V gene sequence: CDR1 DFQATT, CDR2 SNEGSKA (reference sequence). The CDR3 covers 13 residues. The V end lost 4 bases, the J end lost 3 bases, and 12 bases lay between the germline ends. In nucleotides, the CDR3 is TGCAGTGCTACGAGACCGGACCACACTGAAGCTTTCTTT. Protein product: CSATRPDHTEAFF.

This clonotype came up many times. This rearrangement joins TRBV7-2 to TRBJ2-7; D is perhaps TRBD1 (6 bases). Trimming took 5 bases from V and 2 from J, leaving 13 bases between them. The CDR3 contains 14 residues. Germline CDR1 is SGHTA and CDR2 is FQGNSA. DNA of the CDR3: TGTGCCAGCAGCCCCCAGGGGATCACCTACGAGCAGTACTTC. This codes for CASSPQGITYEQYF.

This clonotype turned up a few times. The chain has TRBV7-2 and TRBJ2-3; D gene uncertain. The germline gives CDR1 SGHTA, CDR2 FQGNSA. The V end was cut by 7 bases, the J end by 0 bases, with 14 bases between. This CDR3 comprises 15 residues. The CDR3 region has the DNA TGTGCCAGCACCAAAATAGTCGCGAGCACAGATACGCAGTATTTT. Protein product: CASTKIVASTDTQYF.

This clonotype was seen at least ten times. The chain couples TRBV5-5 to TRBJ2-7; weak D call: TRBD2 (5 bases). The CDR3 is 15 residues long. Germline CDR1 reads SGHKS; CDR2 reads YYEKEE (reference sequence). With 0 bases removed from V and 3 bases from J, the gap between germline ends came to 13 bases. CDR3 nucleotides: TGTGCCAGCAGCTTGGTGTGGACTGGGGACTACGAGCAGTACGTC. Its protein is CASSLVWTGDYEQYV.

This clonotype was found many times. The chain is built from TRBV20-1 and TRBJ2-3, with a weak D call TRBD1 (7 bases). CDR3 length: 15 residues. V was shortened by 0 bases and J by 4 bases, with 14 bases between the two germline ends. From germline, CDR1 is DFQATT and CDR2 SNEGSKA (reference sequence). CDR3 sequence reads: CSARDGPRGADTQYF. The DNA for the CDR3 is TGCAGTGCTAGAGATGGGCCCAGGGGGGCAGATACGCAGTATTTT.